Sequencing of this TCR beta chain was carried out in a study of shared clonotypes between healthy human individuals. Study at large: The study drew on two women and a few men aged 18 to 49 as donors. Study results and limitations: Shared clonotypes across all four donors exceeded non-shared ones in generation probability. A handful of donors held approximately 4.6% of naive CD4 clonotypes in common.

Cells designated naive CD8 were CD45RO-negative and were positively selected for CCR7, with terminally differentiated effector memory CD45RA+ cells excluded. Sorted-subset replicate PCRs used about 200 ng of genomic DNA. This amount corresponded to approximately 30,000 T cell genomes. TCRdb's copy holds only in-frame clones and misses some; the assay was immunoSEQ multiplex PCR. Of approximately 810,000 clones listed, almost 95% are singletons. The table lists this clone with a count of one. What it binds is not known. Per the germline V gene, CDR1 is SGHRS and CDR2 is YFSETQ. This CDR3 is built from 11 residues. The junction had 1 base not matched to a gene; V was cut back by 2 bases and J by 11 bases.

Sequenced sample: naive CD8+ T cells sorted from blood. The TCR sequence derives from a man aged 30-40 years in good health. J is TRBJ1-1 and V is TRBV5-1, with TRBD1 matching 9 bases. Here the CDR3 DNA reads TGCGCCAGCAGCTTCGGACAGGGGGCTTTCTTT. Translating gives CASSFGQGAFF.